The present entry profiles one T cell receptor beta chain with its context. Its target antigen remains unknown. No base quality information exists; no much larger clone differs at one position. This sample was included in a study of Ad26.COV2.S vaccination and SARS-CoV-2 variants (TCRdb year 2021). In terms of the full investigation: Donors in the vaccine arm were drawn from COV1001, a multicentre, randomized, double-blind, placebo-controlled phase I-IIa trial testing Ad26.COV2.S in healthy adults. Ad26.COV2.S was administered intramuscularly at a dose of 5x10^10 or 1x10^11 viral particles, either as one shot or as two shots given 56 days apart. The specificity and breadth of SARS-CoV-2-reactive T cell receptors after Ad26.COV2.S vaccination were assessed by TCRbeta repertoire sequencing. The TCR-sequenced set comprised around 30 samples: about 19 Ad26.COV2.S vaccine recipients, 5 placebo recipients and 8 SARS-CoV-2 convalescent individuals. Trial participants were randomized into five groups of five: low-dose or high-dose Ad26.COV2.S given once or twice, or placebo on both occasions. Investigators remained blinded to trial group allocation during experiments and outcome assessment.

Study-wide findings and limitations: The authors noted that total T cell responses may have been underestimated by the TCR breadth and depth analyses. After vaccination, substantial breadth of spike-specific CD8+ and CD4+ T cell responses was reported. The study was not powered for comparison of responses between vaccine doses or regimens. Higher spike-specific TCR breadth was observed in Ad26.COV2.S recipients than in placebo recipients (P = 0.0014). Vaccine and placebo recipients had similar non-spike TCR breadth, a finding consistent with the vaccine containing only spike.

The sample's treatment or condition, from its label and the paper: some 20 received Ad26.COV2.S at low or high dose, single or two shots; about five received placebo; per-sample allocation not given. For vaccine and placebo recipients, repertoires were sequenced using samples collected on day 63 after the first injection. Between 29 July and 7 August 2020, Cohort 1b enrolled 20 to 30 adults aged 18-55 years at one site in Boston, USA. As a vaccine, Ad26.COV2.S was a replication-incompetent adenovirus type 26 vector that expressed a prefusion-stabilized SARS-CoV-2 spike protein derived from the original Wuhan strain. The immunoSEQ Assay was used to sequence TCRbeta CDR3 regions. After extraction, genomic DNA underwent amplification by bias-controlled multiplex PCR, followed by high-throughput sequencing. Concerning the study's data processing: Collapsing and filtering of sequences were performed to quantify the absolute abundance of each unique TCRbeta CDR3 region. Usable DNA was measured by amplifying reference genes present in all nucleated cells, and TCRbeta template counts were normalized to that usable DNA to estimate T cell fraction. Repertoire TCRs were annotated as SARS-CoV-2-specific when V gene, CDR3 amino acid sequence and J gene were exactly matched to a known reactive TCR set. MIRA supplied the reference SARS-CoV-2 TCR set, which was filtered for enrichment in COVID-19-positive ImmuneCODE repertoires so that public or cross-reactive TCRs were removed. Based on the MIRA antigens, annotated TCRs were further analysed at the level of specific ORF or position within ORF. Breadth was defined as annotated unique rearrangements over total unique productive rearrangements; depth was the summed frequency of those rearrangements. TCR breadth was compared between groups using two-sided Wilcoxon rank-sum tests. In TCRdb, the immuneACCESS table is reduced to in-frame sequences with V and J assigned. These tables do not hold every clone; where another copy was compared, an unresolved V gene accounts for under half, and the others remain unexplained. Clonal size and the V and J genes are those of that table, whereas D and trimming came from the DNA. The sample table lists roughly 300,000 clones, roughly 90% of them with a count of one. Approximately 5.9% of the sample lies in the top ten.

CDR1 and CDR2 were assigned from the germline V gene (reference sequence) as LNHDA and SQIVND. V is clipped by 5 bases and J by 3 bases, and the sequence between their germline boundaries is 10 bases long. The CDR3 contains 13 residues, cysteine and phenylalanine counted. Only the CDR3 part of the read is kept: 39 bases, read in frame from the first base. The source is a person aged 18-60 years who received the Ad26.COV2.S COVID-19 vaccine or a placebo. Here the chain combines TRBV19 and TRBJ1-2, with the D gene call left open. The sequencing used peripheral blood, collected in a trial of Ad26.COV2.S vaccine versus placebo. CDR3 reads: CASSGYTDYGYTF. The nucleotide sequence reads TGTGCCAGTAGTGGGTACACCGACTATGGCTACACCTTC.